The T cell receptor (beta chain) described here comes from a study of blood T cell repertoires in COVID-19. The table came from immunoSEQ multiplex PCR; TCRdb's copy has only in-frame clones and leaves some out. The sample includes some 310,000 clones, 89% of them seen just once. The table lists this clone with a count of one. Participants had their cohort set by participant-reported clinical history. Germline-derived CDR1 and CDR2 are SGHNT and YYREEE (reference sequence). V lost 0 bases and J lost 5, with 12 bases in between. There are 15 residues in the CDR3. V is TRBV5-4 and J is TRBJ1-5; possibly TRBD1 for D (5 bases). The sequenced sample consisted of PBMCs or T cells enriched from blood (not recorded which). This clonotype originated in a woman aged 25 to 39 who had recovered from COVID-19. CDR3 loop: CASSLEGIYYQPQHF. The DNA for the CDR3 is TGTGCCAGCAGCTTGGAGGGGATCTACTATCAGCCCCAGCATTTT.